These 11 T cell receptor beta chains originate from one sample sequenced in a study of spatial heterogeneity in lung cancer. Stated time point: blood at routine non-recurrence follow-up after resection. MiXCR, run by TCRdb on the 5' RACE reads, gives a single entry per CDR3 protein. The sample consists of over 95,000 distinct CDR3 sequences, roughly a tenth of them appearing once. The sequences come from PBMCs, collected at follow-up. These receptors were taken from a female donor with early-stage non-small cell lung cancer.

The genes are TRBV7-2 and TRBJ2-3; maybe TRBD1 (6 bases). The V end was cut by 2 bases, the J end by 6 bases, with 21 bases between. Germline loops: CDR1 SGHTA, CDR2 FQGNSA. The CDR3 totals 17 residues. The CDR3 DNA reads as TGTGCCAGCAGCTTAAAATATGGGGGCGGCCCAGCGGATACGCAGTATTTT. This sequence encodes CASSLKYGGGPADTQYF.

This clonotype has a handful of counts. The chain has TRBV18 and TRBJ1-1; TRBD1 aligns across 9 bases. Per the germline V gene, CDR1 is KGHSH and CDR2 is LQKENI. After removal of 5 bases from V and 0 bases from J, the junction contained 7 bases not matched to a gene. The CDR3 loop spans 16 amino acids. Here the CDR3 reads CASSSSGTGLNTEAFF. The CDR3 bases are TGTGCCAGCTCATCCTCCGGGACAGGGCTGAACACTGAAGCTTTCTTT.

This clonotype showed up just a few times. V and J are TRBV18 and TRBJ2-3; TRBD2 might be the D (5 bases). This CDR3 comprises 14 residues. Per the germline V gene, CDR1 is KGHSH and CDR2 is LQKENI. The V end was cut by 2 bases, the J end by 7 bases, with 13 bases between. The CDR3: CASSPDYGRNTQYF. The CDR3 coding sequence is TGTGCCAGCTCACCAGACTATGGGCGGAATACGCAGTATTTT.

The chain recombines TRBV7-6 with TRBJ1-1, with 8 bases lining up with TRBD1. The junction had 10 bases not matched to a gene; V was cut back by 5 bases and J by 2 bases. The V gene's germline CDR1 is SGHVS and CDR2 FNYEAQ. The CDR3 extends over 16 amino acids. Written as DNA, the CDR3 is TGTGCCAGCAGCCGAGGGGCAGGGGGCCTAAACACTGAAGCTTTCTTT. It codes for CASSRGAGGLNTEAFF.

The genes are TRBV19 and TRBJ1-2, with D possibly TRBD1 on 6 matching bases. Germline V gene sequence: CDR1 LNHDA, CDR2 SQIVND (reference sequence). The CDR3 is 15 amino acids. Trimming pared 6 bases from V and 3 bases from J, leaving 17 bases between. CDR3 residues: CASRMDSIPHYGYTF. The CDR3 DNA follows: TGTGCCAGTAGAATGGACAGCATACCACACTATGGCTACACCTTC.

The rearrangement joins TRBV5-1 to TRBJ2-3, with 8 nucleotides matching TRBD2. The V gene end was trimmed by 2 bases and the J gene end by 3 bases; junction bases not matched to a gene: 5. The CDR3 extends over 15 amino acids. Germline lookup yields CDR1 SGHRS and CDR2 YFSETQ. CDR3: CASSFIAGGTDTQYF. The CDR3 DNA sequence: TGCGCCAGCAGCTTCATCGCGGGAGGAACAGATACGCAGTATTTT.

The chain carries TRBV19 and TRBJ1-5, with 7 bases that match TRBD1. CDR3 size: 18 residues. The J segment lost 3 bases and the V segment lost 0 bases, leaving 11 bases of the junction unmatched. Germline V gene sequence: CDR1 LNHDA, CDR2 SQIVND (reference sequence). The CDR3 DNA follows: TGTGCCAGTAGTATAGAGGGGACAGCCCTAAGGGCCAATCAGCCCCAGCATTTT. Amino acid sequence: CASSIEGTALRANQPQHF.

The chain employs TRBV5-1 and TRBJ2-2; D not certain. The V gene's germline CDR1 is SGHRS and CDR2 YFSETQ. The CDR3 covers 15 residues. V was clipped by 3 bases and J by 2 bases, with 11 bases between them. CDR3 coding DNA: TGCGCCAGCAGCTACCACCCTTTTAACACCGGGGAGCTGTTTTTT. Its protein is CASSYHPFNTGELFF.

This clonotype was seen many times. The chain uses TRBV24-1 and TRBJ2-4; no reliable D call. The CDR3 runs to 14 residues. Trimming pared 2 bases from V and 3 bases from J, leaving 7 bases between. In germline, CDR1 is KGHDR, CDR2 SFDVKD. This CDR3 is CATSDWQDKNIQYF. In nucleotides, the CDR3 is TGTGCCACCAGTGATTGGCAAGACAAAAACATTCAGTACTTC.

This clonotype has just one count. The rearrangement joins TRBV7-9 to TRBJ2-3; 9 positions agree with TRBD2. The CDR3 totals 16 residues. V gave up 2 bases and J gave up 2 bases; unmatched junction bases: 5. Germline-derived CDR1 and CDR2 are SEHNR and FQNEAQ (reference sequence). The DNA of the CDR3 is TGTGCCAGCAGCTTATCCGGGACTAGCCCCACAGATACGCAGTATTTT. As protein: CASSLSGTSPTDTQYF.

This clonotype was observed a few times. The rearrangement joins TRBV6-5 to TRBJ2-1; the match to TRBD2 covers 10 bases. The CDR3 has 16 residues. The J segment lost 8 bases and the V segment lost 2 bases, leaving 9 bases of the junction unmatched. CDR1 is MNHEY, CDR2 SVGAGI, per germline. DNA for the CDR3: TGTGCCAGCAGTTACCAGCTAGCGGGAGTGATGGATGAGCAGTTCTTC. Amino acid sequence: CASSYQLAGVMDEQFF.